The 23 T cell receptor beta chains in this list originate from one sample, sequenced in a study of siplizumab effects on memory and regulatory T cells. Method: immunoSEQ multiplex PCR; TCRdb's copy keeps in-frame clones and lacks some. This table has 100,000 or so clones, 85% to 95% appearing once. The sample was non-Treg CD4+ T cells sorted from blood. These receptors came from a human donor in good health.

The CDR3 nucleotides read TGTGCCAGCAGCGTCTCTGACAAGGATACGCAGTATTTT. It encodes CASSVSDKDTQYF. This sequence joins TRBV9 and TRBJ2-3, with unresolved D. This CDR3 has 13 residues. The germline gives CDR1 SGDLS, CDR2 YYNGEE. V was shortened by 2 bases and J by 6 bases, with 10 bases between the two germline ends.

The gene calls are TRBV4-1 and TRBJ2-5; 8 bases match TRBD1. Germline CDR1 is MGHRA and CDR2 is YSYEKL. V dropped 0 bases and J dropped 7; count of bases not matched to a gene: 10. This CDR3 spans 16 amino acids. The CDR3 loop is CASSQDQAQGAGTQYF. The CDR3 DNA follows: TGCGCCAGCAGCCAAGATCAGGCTCAGGGGGCTGGGACCCAGTACTTC.

This chain joins TRBV25-1 and TRBJ2-7; the match to TRBD1 covers 11 bases. Per the germline V gene, CDR1 is MGHDK and CDR2 is SYGVNS. The J segment lost 5 bases and the V segment lost 3 bases, leaving 12 bases of the junction unmatched. The CDR3 totals 17 residues. For the CDR3, the DNA is TGTGCCAGCAGTGACGGATCTTGGGACAGGGGGTTCGACGAGCAGTACTTC. Translated, it gives CASSDGSWDRGFDEQYF.

This clone was seen once. This chain links TRBV29-1 with TRBJ2-7; 11 bases agree with TRBD2. The ends lost 7 bases at V and 3 bases at J; junction bases unmatched: 11. Per germline, CDR1 SQVTM and CDR2 ANQGSEA. The CDR3 loop spans 15 amino acids. The CDR3 bases are TGCAGCGCAACCAGCGGGCTAGCGGGAGGCTACGAGCAGTACTTC. This encodes CSATSGLAGGYEQYF.

The chain combines TRBV5-1 with TRBJ1-1; no firm D call. V gave up 4 bases and J gave up 5 bases, with 21 bases separating them. In germline, CDR1 is SGHRS, CDR2 YFSETQ. This CDR3 spans 16 amino acids. The DNA of the CDR3 is TGCGCCAGCAGCCCCGACGGATTTCTCGGATTTACTGAAGCTTTCTTT. Protein product: CASSPDGFLGFTEAFF. The full variable domain, with the rest looked up from reference TRBV5-1 and TRBJ1-1, is KAGVTQTPRYLIKTRGQQVTLSCSPISGHRSVSWYQQTPGQGLQFLFEYFSETQRNKGNFPGRFSGRQFSNSRSEMNVSTLELGDSALYLCASSPDGFLGFTEAFFGQGTRLTVV.

V is TRBV6-6 and J is TRBJ1-3; D is unresolved. Trimming stripped 8 bases from V and 4 bases from J, with 15 bases between. Germline V CDR1 and CDR2: MNHNY, SVGAGI (reference sequence). The CDR3 length is 14 residues. The CDR3 is CASEGWGAGNTIYF. The CDR3 DNA reads TGTGCCAGCGAGGGTTGGGGAGCGGGAAACACCATATATTTT.

The chain couples TRBV28 to TRBJ2-1; D unresolved. Trimming left V 5 bases short and J 7 bases short, with 9 bases between. The CDR3 spans 12 residues. Germline V lookup: CDR1 MDHEN, CDR2 SYDVKM. This chain's CDR3 is CASSPNTNEQFF. The DNA for the CDR3 is TGTGCCAGCAGTCCAAACACTAATGAGCAGTTCTTC.

The CDR3: CASSSPRTVDGGYTF. In nucleotides, the CDR3 is TGTGCCAGCAGCTCCCCCCGGACAGTTGACGGTGGCTACACCTTC. The chain joins TRBV5-6 to TRBJ1-2, with D tentatively TRBD1 (6 bases). Germline loops: CDR1 SGHDT, CDR2 YYEEEE. The CDR3 sequence is 15 residues long. Trimming stripped 3 bases from V and 7 bases from J, with 19 bases between.

This chain joins TRBV20-1 and TRBJ2-5; D is unresolved. Between the trimmed V and J ends, which lost 4 bases and 5 bases, there was a span of 8 bases. The CDR3 consists of 11 residues. Germline CDR1 DFQATT, CDR2 SNEGSKA (reference sequence). DNA for the CDR3: TGCAGTGCTATGGGGTGGGAGACCCAGTACTTC. Protein product: CSAMGWETQYF.

The chain joins TRBV14 to TRBJ2-7; tentatively, D is TRBD1 (6 bases). This CDR3 is built from 15 residues. The germline gives CDR1 SGHDN, CDR2 FVKESK. Deletions cut 4 bases from V and 3 bases from J, with 16 bases between. The chain's CDR3 is CASSPQTGILYEQYF. The CDR3 nucleotides read TGTGCCAGCAGCCCTCAAACAGGGATTCTCTACGAGCAGTACTTC.

A single count supports this clone. The rearrangement links TRBV5-4 to TRBJ1-1, with D perhaps TRBD1 (5 bases). The CDR3 runs 15 residues. V lost 7 bases, J lost 5 bases, and 21 bases lay in between. Germline V gene sequence: CDR1 SGHNT, CDR2 YYREEE (reference sequence). This CDR3 is CASGRTSGAETEAFF. The CDR3, as DNA: TGTGCCAGCGGTAGAACCTCCGGGGCCGAAACTGAAGCTTTCTTT.

CDR3 region: CASSPGSYNEQFF. Here the CDR3 DNA reads TGCGCCAGCAGCCCAGGCTCCTACAATGAGCAGTTCTTC. This chain connects TRBV5-1 to TRBJ2-1; D is unresolved. This CDR3 has 13 amino acids. Germline V gives CDR1 SGHRS, CDR2 YFSETQ. V was trimmed by 4 bases and J by 0 bases, leaving 5 bases between them.

The chain couples TRBV7-9 to TRBJ2-7; 7 nucleotides line up with TRBD2. Germline V gene lookup returns CDR1 SEHNR and CDR2 FQNEAQ (reference sequence). The V gene end was trimmed by 5 bases and the J gene end by 1 base; junction bases not matched to a gene: 11. This CDR3 spans 16 amino acids. Here the CDR3 reads CASSGGWRESSYEQYF. CDR3 nucleotides: TGTGCCAGCAGCGGGGGTTGGCGGGAGTCTTCCTACGAGCAGTACTTC.

The genes are TRBV27 and TRBJ2-5; D uncertain. The germline V and J ends were trimmed by 5 bases and 4 bases, with 11 bases remaining between them. The CDR3 extends over 13 amino acids. The V gene's germline CDR1 is MNHEY and CDR2 SMNVEV (reference sequence). The CDR3 sequence is CASSPRRRETQYF. The CDR3 DNA reads TGTGCCAGCAGTCCCCGTCGGAGAGAGACCCAGTACTTC.

DNA of the CDR3: TGTGCCAGTAGTTGGGGTCTTGGCGAGCAGTACTTC. Translation: CASSWGLGEQYF. V and J are TRBV19 and TRBJ2-7; D remains ambiguous. Germline-derived CDR1 and CDR2 are LNHDA and SQIVND (reference sequence). Trimming removed 5 bases at V and 6 bases at J, with 11 bases between. This CDR3 is built from 12 residues.

This clone has just one count. V gene TRBV15 combines with J gene TRBJ1-2; D uncertain. The CDR3 has 14 amino acids. From germline, CDR1 is LNHNV and CDR2 YYDKDF (reference sequence). V lost 2 bases to trimming and J lost 8 bases, with 15 bases between them. This chain's CDR3 is CATSRYMAGGGYTF. CDR3 nucleotide sequence: TGTGCCACCAGCAGATACATGGCCGGTGGGGGCTACACCTTC.

This chain links TRBV7-9 with TRBJ1-4, with D possibly matching TRBD1 (6 bases). CDR1 and CDR2 from the germline V gene are SEHNR and FQNEAQ (reference sequence). The CDR3 length is 16 residues. V was shortened by 5 bases and J by 0 bases, with 13 bases between the two germline ends. CDR3 region: CASSGNPGATNEKLFF. In nucleotides, the CDR3 is TGTGCCAGCAGCGGAAACCCAGGGGCAACTAATGAAAAACTGTTTTTT.

The chain has TRBV18 and TRBJ2-1, with 7 positions matching TRBD2. V trimming: 3 bases; J trimming: 5 bases; junction bases outside the gene matches: 10. The CDR3 contains 16 residues. Per germline, CDR1 KGHSH and CDR2 LQKENI. CDR3 nucleotides: TGTGCCAGCTCACCGACTGGGAGCGGGATCCACAATGAGCAGTTCTTC. This encodes CASSPTGSGIHNEQFF.

The chain's CDR3 is CAISSRDTKLYEQYF. CDR3 sequence (DNA): TGTGCCATCAGTAGCCGGGACACTAAACTCTACGAGCAGTACTTC. The rearrangement links TRBV10-3 to TRBJ2-7; possibly TRBD1 for D (6 bases). Trimming removed 5 bases from V and 3 bases from J, with 17 bases in between. Germline V gives CDR1 ENHRY, CDR2 SYGVKD. The CDR3 extends over 15 amino acids.

The CDR3 here is CASSSSGNTDTQYF. CDR3 nucleotide sequence: TGCGCCAGCAGCAGTAGCGGGAACACAGATACGCAGTATTTT. V gene TRBV5-1 combines with J gene TRBJ2-3; 8 bases fit TRBD2. V lost 4 bases to trimming and J lost 2 bases; unmatched junction nucleotides: 3. The CDR3 totals 14 residues. Per the germline V gene, CDR1 is SGHRS and CDR2 is YFSETQ.

The rearrangement uses TRBV6-5 and TRBJ2-3, with D uncertain. Germline CDR1 is MNHEY and CDR2 is SVGAGI. The CDR3 totals 14 residues. Trimming stripped 0 bases from V and 2 bases from J, with 6 bases between. DNA for the CDR3: TGTGCCAGCAGTTACTCGTCCTACACAGATACGCAGTATTTT. It encodes CASSYSSYTDTQYF.

This clone was detected once. The chain is built from TRBV7-6 and TRBJ1-4; D ambiguous. CDR1 and CDR2 (germline): SGHVS, FNYEAQ. The CDR3 is made up of 13 amino acids. The V end was cut by 5 bases, the J end by 5 bases, with 9 bases between. CDR3 coding DNA: TGTGCCAGCAGCCCCGGAGGCAATGAAAAACTGTTTTTT. As protein: CASSPGGNEKLFF.

The gene calls are TRBV19 and TRBJ1-1; D is possibly TRBD1 (5 bases). The CDR3 consists of 13 residues. The ends were cut back, 8 bases at V and 5 bases at J, with 15 bases in the middle. Germline V CDR1 and CDR2: LNHDA, SQIVND (reference sequence). The CDR3 region has the DNA TGTGCCAGTGGGTTGACTTGGGGGACTGAAGCTTTCTTT. As protein: CASGLTWGTEAFF.